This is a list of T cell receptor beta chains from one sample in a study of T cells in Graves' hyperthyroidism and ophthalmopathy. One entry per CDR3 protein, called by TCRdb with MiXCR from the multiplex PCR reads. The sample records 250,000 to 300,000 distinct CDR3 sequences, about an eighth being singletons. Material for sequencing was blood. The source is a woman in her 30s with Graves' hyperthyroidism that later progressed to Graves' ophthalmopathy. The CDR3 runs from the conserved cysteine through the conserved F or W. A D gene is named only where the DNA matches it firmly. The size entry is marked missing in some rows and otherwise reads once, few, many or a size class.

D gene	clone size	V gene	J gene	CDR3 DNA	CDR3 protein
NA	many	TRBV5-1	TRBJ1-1	TGCGCCAGCAGCTTACAGGGTGGTTTGAACACTGAAGCTTTCTTT	CASSLQGGLNTEAFF
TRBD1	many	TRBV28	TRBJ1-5	TGTGCCAGCAGCGATCCCGACAGGGGACGCCAGCCCCAGCATTTT	CASSDPDRGRQPQHF
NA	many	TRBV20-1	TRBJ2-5	TGCAGTGCTAGAGATCGCCCGGCCGGCCAGGAGACCCAGTACTTC	CSARDRPAGQETQYF
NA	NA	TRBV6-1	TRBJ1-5	TGTGCCAGCAGGAGGGGTCCGCTCGGCAATCAGCCCCAGCATTTT	CASRRGPLGNQPQHF
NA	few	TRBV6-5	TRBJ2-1	TGTGCCAGCAGTTACGGGAACGATGGAGATGAGCAGTTCTTC	CASSYGNDGDEQFF
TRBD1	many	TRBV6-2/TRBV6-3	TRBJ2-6	TGTGCCAGCACCCTGACAGGGCGATCTGGGGCCAACGTCCTGACTTTC	CASTLTGRSGANVLTF
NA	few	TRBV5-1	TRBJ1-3	TGCGCCAGCAGCCCCGATAGGGGTGGAAACACCATATATTTT	CASSPDRGGNTIYF
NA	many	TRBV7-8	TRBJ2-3	TGTGCCAGCAGCCCCGAGGCCTTAGGGGCCGCAGATACGCAGTATTTT	CASSPEALGAADTQYF
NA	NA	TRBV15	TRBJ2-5	TGTGCCACCAGCAGAGAACTCCGGGGCCAAGAGACCCAGTACTTC	CATSRELRGQETQYF
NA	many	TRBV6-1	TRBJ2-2	TGTGCCAGCAGCTTGACTAGTTTGGCCGGGGAGCTGTTTTTT	CASSLTSLAGELFF
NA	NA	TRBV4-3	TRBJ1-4	TGCGCCAGCAGCCAAGAACCCGTTCCTTTGGAAAAACTGTTTTTT	CASSQEPVPLEKLFF
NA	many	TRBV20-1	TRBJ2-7	TGCAGTGCTAGAGGTATAGGGTCATCAAACTCCTACGAGCAGTACTTC	CSARGIGSSNSYEQYF
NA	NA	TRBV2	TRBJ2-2	TGTGCCAGCAGTGGAGGCAGCAACACCGGGGAGCTGTTTTTT	CASSGGSNTGELFF
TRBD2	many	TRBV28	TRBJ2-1	TGTGCCAGCAGGCTGATGACTAGCGGGAGAAACAATGAGCAGTTCTTC	CASRLMTSGRNNEQFF
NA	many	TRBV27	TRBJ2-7	TGTGCCAGCAGTTTAATGGTAGCTTCCTACGAGCAGTACTTC	CASSLMVASYEQYF
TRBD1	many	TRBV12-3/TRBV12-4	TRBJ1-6	TGTGCCAGCAGCAATCGGGACAGGGAAAATTCACCCCTCCACTTT	CASSNRDRENSPLHF
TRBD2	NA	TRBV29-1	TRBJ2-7	TGCAGCGTCAGACTAGCGGGAGGCTCCTACGAGCAGTACTTC	CSVRLAGGSYEQYF
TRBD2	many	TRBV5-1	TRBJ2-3	TGCGCCAGCAGCCTCTACCCGGGACTAGCGGCGATACGAGAGTATTTT	CASSLYPGLAAIREYF